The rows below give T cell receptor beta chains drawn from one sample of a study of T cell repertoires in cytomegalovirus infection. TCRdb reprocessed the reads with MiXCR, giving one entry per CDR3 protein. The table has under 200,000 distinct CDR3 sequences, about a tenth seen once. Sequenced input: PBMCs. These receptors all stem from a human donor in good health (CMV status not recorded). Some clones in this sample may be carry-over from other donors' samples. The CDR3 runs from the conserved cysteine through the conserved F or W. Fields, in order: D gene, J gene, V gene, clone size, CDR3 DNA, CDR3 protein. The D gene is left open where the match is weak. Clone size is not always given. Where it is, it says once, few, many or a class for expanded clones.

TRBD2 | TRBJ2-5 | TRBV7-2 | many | TGTGCCAGCAGCTCGCCCGGACTAGCGGGACGAAGTAAGACCCAGTACTTC | CASSSPGLAGRSKTQYF
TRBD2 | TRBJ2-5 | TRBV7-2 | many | TGTGCCAGCAGCTTAGTGTGGCGGGAGGGCCAAGAGACCCAGTACTTC | CASSLVWREGQETQYF
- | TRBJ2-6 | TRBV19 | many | TGTGCCAGTAGTAGAGCGAGGAGCTCTGGGGCCAACGTCCTGACTTTC | CASSRARSSGANVLTF
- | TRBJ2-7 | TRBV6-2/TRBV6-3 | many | TGTGCCAGCAGTTACCCTGATAACGAGCAGTACTTC | CASSYPDNEQYF
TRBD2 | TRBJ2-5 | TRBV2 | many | TGTGCCAGCAGTGCGACACTTTTTCGACTAGCCTTAGAGACCCAGTACTTC | CASSATLFRLALETQYF
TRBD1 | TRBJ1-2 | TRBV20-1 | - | TGCAGTGCTAGACACACCCCGGGACAGGGATTCCAAGCTAACTATGGCTACACCTTC | CSARHTPGQGFQANYGYTF
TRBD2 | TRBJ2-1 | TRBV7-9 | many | TGTGCCAGCAGCCCCATGGCGGGAGGTATGCATGAGCAGTTCTTC | CASSPMAGGMHEQFF
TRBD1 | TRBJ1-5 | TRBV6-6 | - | TGTGCCAGCAGCGACGGGACAGCCGGCAATCAGCCCCAGCATTTT | CASSDGTAGNQPQHF
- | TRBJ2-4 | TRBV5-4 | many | TGTGCCAGCAGCTTTGGCCTACAAAGCGGCATTCAGTACTTC | CASSFGLQSGIQYF
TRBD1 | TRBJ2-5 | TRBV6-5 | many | TGTGCCAGCAGGTCCTCAGGGGGTGTTGGAGAGACCCAGTACTTC | CASRSSGGVGETQYF
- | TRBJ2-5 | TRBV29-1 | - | TGCAGCGTTGTGGGGCCGTCCGGGACATCGGAGACCCAGTACTTC | CSVVGPSGTSETQYF
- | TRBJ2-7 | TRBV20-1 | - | TGCAGTGCTAGAGATCTGTCCCGCGACCTCTACGAGCAGTACTTC | CSARDLSRDLYEQYF
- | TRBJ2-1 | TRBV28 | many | TGTGCCAGCTGGAAATGGGGCTCCTACAATGAGCAGTTCTTC | CASWKWGSYNEQFF
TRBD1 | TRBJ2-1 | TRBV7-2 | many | TGTGCCAGCAGCCCCAGGGACAGGGGGCTCATCTTC | CASSPRDRGLIF
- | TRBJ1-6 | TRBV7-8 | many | TGTGCCAGCAGCTGGCGGGGGGAATCTAGCTCCTATAATTCACCCCTCCACTTT | CASSWRGESSSYNSPLHF
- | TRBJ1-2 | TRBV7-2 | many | TGTGCCAGCAGCTTATGGAGTACGGATGGCTACACCTTC | CASSLWSTDGYTF
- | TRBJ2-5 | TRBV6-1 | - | TGTGCCAGCAGTGATGAGGACTACTCGCAAGAGACCCAGTACTTC | CASSDEDYSQETQYF
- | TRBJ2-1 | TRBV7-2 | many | TGTGCCAGCAGCTTAGCGTATGCGTCCTACAATGAGCAGTTCTTC | CASSLAYASYNEQFF
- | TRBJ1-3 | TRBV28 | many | TGTGCCAGCAGTCTCGGGACCCCTGGAAACACCATATATTTT | CASSLGTPGNTIYF
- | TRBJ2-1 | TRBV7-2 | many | TGTGCCAGCAGCGCAGACCATACCGGGACAGAGCAGTTCTTC | CASSADHTGTEQFF